The clone carrying this T cell receptor beta chain is large by share. The antigen remains undetermined. This sample is drawn from a study of spatial heterogeneity in lung cancer. The CDR3 totals 15 residues. Germline V CDR1 and CDR2: LNHDA, SQIVND (reference sequence). J gave up 2 bases and V 5 bases, and 7 bases lay outside the gene matches. Documented time point: sample taken at primary tumor resection. Whole RNA was taken from tumor, nontumor lung or frozen PBMC; it was then sequenced unsorted. Every molecule of TCR cDNA had its own unique molecular identifier. TCRdb reprocessed the 5' RACE reads via MiXCR and lists one record per CDR3 protein. The profile shows fewer than 500 distinct CDR3 sequences, roughly 14% of them singletons. Study conclusions and caveats: It was found that expanded intratumoral alpha and beta TCR counts tracked tumor mutation counts.

The receptor was derived from a male donor with early-stage non-small cell lung cancer. The V call is TRBV19, the J call TRBJ2-7; 9 bases fit TRBD1. The sequenced sample was lung tumor tissue, obtained at surgery. The CDR3 DNA follows: TGTGCCAGTAGTGTAGGGACAGGGAAGGCCTACGAGCAGTACTTC. As protein: CASSVGTGKAYEQYF.